This T cell receptor beta chain was sequenced for a study of blood T cell repertoires in COVID-19. Background on the study: Samples representing acute and convalescent COVID-19 were sourced from the United States, Italy and Spain.

Per the original methods: Amplification with reference gene primers provided the estimates of nucleated cell counts. TCRdb's copy holds only in-frame clones and misses some; the assay was immunoSEQ multiplex PCR. The V and J calls and clone size were taken over from that table, and D and trimming were inferred from the DNA. The sample includes around 280,000 clones, around nine tenths of them seen just once. The table lists this clone with a few counts. CDR1 and CDR2 (germline): MNHEY, SMNVEV (reference sequence). The CDR3 runs to 12 residues. The V gene end was trimmed by 5 bases and the J gene end by 7 bases; junction bases not matched to a gene: 4.

This TCR was sampled from a woman in her thirties or forties who had recovered from COVID-19. The chain joins TRBV27 to TRBJ1-1, with 7 bases that match TRBD1. The sample comprised PBMCs or T cells enriched from blood (not recorded which). The CDR3 here is CASSPYRGEAFF. In DNA, the CDR3 is TGTGCCAGCAGTCCATACAGGGGTGAAGCTTTCTTT.